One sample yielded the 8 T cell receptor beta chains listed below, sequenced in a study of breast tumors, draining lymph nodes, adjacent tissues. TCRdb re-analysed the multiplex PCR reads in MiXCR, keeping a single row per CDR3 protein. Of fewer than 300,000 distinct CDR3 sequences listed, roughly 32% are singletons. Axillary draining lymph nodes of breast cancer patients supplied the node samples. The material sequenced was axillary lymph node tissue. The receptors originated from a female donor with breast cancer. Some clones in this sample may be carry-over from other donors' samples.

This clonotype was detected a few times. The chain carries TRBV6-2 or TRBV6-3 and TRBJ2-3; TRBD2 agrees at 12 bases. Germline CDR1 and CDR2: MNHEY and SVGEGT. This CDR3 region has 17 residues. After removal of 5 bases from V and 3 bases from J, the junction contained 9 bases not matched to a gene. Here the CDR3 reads CASSLRLAGVGTDTQYF. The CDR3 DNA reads TGTGCCAGCAGTCTACGACTAGCGGGAGTTGGGACAGATACGCAGTATTTT.

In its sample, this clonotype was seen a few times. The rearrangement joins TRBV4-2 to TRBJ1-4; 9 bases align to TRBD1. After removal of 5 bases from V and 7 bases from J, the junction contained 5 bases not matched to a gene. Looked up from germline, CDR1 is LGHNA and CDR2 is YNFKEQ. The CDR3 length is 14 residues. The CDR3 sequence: CASSSTGGAEKLFF. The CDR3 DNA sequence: TGTGCCAGCAGCTCGACAGGGGGGGCTGAAAAACTGTTTTTT.

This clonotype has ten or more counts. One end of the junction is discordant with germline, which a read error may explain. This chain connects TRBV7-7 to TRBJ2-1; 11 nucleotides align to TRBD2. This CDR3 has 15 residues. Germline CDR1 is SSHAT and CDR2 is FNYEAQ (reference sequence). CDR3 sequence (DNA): TGTGCTAGCAGCAGGGGACTAGCGGCTTACAATGAGCAGTTCTTC. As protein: CASSRGLAAYNEQFF.

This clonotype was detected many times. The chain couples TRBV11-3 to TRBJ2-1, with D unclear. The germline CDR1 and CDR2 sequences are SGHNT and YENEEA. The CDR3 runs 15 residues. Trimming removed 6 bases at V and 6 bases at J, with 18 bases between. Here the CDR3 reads CASSSPGLRSNEQFF. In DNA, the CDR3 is TGTGCCAGCAGTTCCCCGGGCCTCCGGAGCAATGAGCAGTTCTTC.

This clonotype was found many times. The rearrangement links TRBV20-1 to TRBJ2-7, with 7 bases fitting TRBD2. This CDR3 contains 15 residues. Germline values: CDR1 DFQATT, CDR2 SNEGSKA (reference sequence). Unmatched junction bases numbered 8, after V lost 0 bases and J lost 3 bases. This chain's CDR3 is CSARDPASGVYEQYF. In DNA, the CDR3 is TGCAGTGCTAGAGATCCGGCTAGCGGAGTCTACGAGCAGTACTTC.

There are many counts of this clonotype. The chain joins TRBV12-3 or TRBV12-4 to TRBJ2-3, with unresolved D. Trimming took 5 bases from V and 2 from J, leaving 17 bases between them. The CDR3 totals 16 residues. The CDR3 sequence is CASSPVTGRNTDTQYF. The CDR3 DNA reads TGTGCCAGCAGTCCCGTAACGGGCAGGAACACAGATACGCAGTATTTT.

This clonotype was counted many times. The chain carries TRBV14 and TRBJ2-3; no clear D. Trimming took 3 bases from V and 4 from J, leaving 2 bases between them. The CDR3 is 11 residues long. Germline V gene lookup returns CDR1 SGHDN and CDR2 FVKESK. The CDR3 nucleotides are TGTGCCAGCAGCCAGGCAGATACGCAGTATTTT. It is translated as CASSQADTQYF.

Written as DNA, the CDR3 is TGTGCCAGCAGTGAGACAGGGGGAGGCTACACCTTC. It is translated as CASSETGGGYTF. The chain couples TRBV6-5 to TRBJ1-2, with 9 bases lining up with TRBD1. V was clipped by 5 bases and J by 8 bases; unmatched bases: 3. The CDR3 spans 12 residues. Germline V gene lookup returns CDR1 MNHEY and CDR2 SVGAGI.